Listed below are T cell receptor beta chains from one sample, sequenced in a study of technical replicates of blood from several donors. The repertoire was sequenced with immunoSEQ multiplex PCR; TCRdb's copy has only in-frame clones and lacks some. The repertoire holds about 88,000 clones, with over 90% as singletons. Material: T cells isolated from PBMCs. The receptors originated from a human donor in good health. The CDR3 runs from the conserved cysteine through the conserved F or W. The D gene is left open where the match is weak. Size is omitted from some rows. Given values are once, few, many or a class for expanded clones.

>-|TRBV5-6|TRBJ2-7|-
CASSQGGVIYEQYF
TGTGCCAGCAGCCAGGGTGGGGTGATTTACGAGCAGTACTTC
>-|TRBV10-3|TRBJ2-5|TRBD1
CAISEPRQGGETQYF
TGTGCCATCAGTGAGCCCCGACAGGGCGGCGAGACCCAGTACTTC
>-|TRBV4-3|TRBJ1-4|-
CASSQGGRALRSNEKLFF
TGCGCCAGCAGCCAGGGAGGGAGGGCCCTTAGATCTAATGAAAAACTGTTTTTT
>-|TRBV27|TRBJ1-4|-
CASQGAGGEKLFF
TGTGCCAGCCAAGGGGCAGGAGGGGAAAAACTGTTTTTT
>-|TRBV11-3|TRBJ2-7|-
CASSFREPNYEQYF
TGTGCCAGCAGCTTTCGGGAGCCCAACTACGAGCAGTACTTC
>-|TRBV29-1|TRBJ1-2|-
CSVVGGGGGYTF
TGCAGCGTTGTAGGGGGGGGCGGTGGCTACACCTTC
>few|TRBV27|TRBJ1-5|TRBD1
CASRRQGANQPQHF
TGTGCCAGCAGGCGACAGGGGGCCAATCAGCCCCAGCATTTT
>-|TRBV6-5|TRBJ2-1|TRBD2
CASSLNPGTRLNEQFF
TGTGCCAGCAGTTTAAATCCCGGGACTAGGCTGAATGAGCAGTTCTTC
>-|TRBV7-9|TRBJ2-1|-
CASSTTGYSSYNEQFF
TGTGCCAGCAGCACAACTGGGTACAGCTCCTACAATGAGCAGTTCTTC
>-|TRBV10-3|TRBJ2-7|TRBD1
CAIGDRDRAAYEQYF
TGTGCCATAGGGGACCGGGACAGGGCTGCCTACGAGCAGTACTTC
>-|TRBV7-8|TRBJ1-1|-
CASSLGGVRAEAFF
TGTGCCAGCAGCCTAGGGGGGGTGCGCGCTGAAGCTTTCTTT
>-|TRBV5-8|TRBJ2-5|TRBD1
CASSPRTGGKRETQYF
TGTGCCAGCAGCCCGAGGACAGGGGGAAAGCGAGAGACCCAGTACTTC
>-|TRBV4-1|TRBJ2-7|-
CASSRGADEQYF
TGCGCCAGCAGCCGGGGCGCCGACGAGCAGTACTTC
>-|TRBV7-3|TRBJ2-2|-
CASSLEWQTGELFF
TGTGCCAGCAGCTTAGAATGGCAAACCGGGGAGCTGTTTTTT
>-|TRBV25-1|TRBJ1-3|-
CASSDRGPDTIYF
TGTGCCAGCAGTGACAGGGGCCCGGACACCATATATTTT
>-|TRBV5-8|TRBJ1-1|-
CASSLYGAHNTEAFF
TGTGCCAGCAGCTTGTATGGGGCTCATAACACTGAAGCTTTCTTT
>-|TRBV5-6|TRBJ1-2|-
CASTGQYYGYTF
TGTGCCAGCACTGGACAGTACTATGGCTACACCTTC
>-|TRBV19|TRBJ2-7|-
CASSISPNGEQYF
TGTGCCAGTAGTATATCTCCAAACGGGGAGCAGTACTTC
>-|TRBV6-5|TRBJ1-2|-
CASSYQGGYGYTF
TGTGCCAGCAGTTACCAGGGAGGGTATGGCTACACCTTC
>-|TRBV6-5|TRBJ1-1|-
CASQSNTVNEAFF
TGTGCCAGCCAGAGCAACACAGTGAATGAAGCTTTCTTT
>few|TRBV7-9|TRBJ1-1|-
CASSLGAYMNTEAFF
TGTGCCAGCAGCTTAGGGGCCTACATGAACACTGAAGCTTTCTTT
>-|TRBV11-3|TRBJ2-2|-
CASSLVNTGELFF
TGTGCCAGCAGCTTAGTAAACACCGGGGAGCTGTTTTTT
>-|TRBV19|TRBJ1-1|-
CASSLIYTEAFF
TGTGCCAGTAGCCTTATTTACACTGAAGCTTTCTTT
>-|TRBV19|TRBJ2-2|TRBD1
CASSVDRETGELFF
TGTGCCAGTAGTGTGGACAGGGAAACCGGGGAGCTGTTTTTT
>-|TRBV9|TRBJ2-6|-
CASSVARDSGANVLTF
TGTGCCAGCAGCGTAGCTCGGGACTCTGGGGCCAACGTCCTGACTTTC
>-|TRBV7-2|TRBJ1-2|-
CASSVQTDNYGYTF
TGTGCCAGCAGCGTGCAGACAGACAACTATGGCTACACCTTC
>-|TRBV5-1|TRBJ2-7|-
CASSLTSYEQYF
TGCGCCAGCAGCTTGACTAGCTACGAGCAGTACTTC
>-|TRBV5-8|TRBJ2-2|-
CASSLTGNTGELFF
TGTGCCAGCAGCTTGACAGGGAACACCGGGGAGCTGTTTTTT
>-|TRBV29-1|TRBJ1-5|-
CSVVIGGVSNQPQHF
TGCAGCGTTGTCATCGGGGGAGTCAGCAATCAGCCCCAGCATTTT
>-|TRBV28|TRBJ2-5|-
CASSTGLRFQETQYF
TGTGCCAGCAGTACAGGGCTTCGGTTCCAAGAGACCCAGTACTTC
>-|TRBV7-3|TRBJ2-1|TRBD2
CASSISGRPPYNEQFF
TGTGCCAGCAGCATTAGCGGGAGGCCTCCATACAATGAGCAGTTCTTC
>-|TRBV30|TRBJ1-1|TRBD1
CAWRDPGGTEAFF
TGTGCCTGGAGGGATCCAGGGGGCACTGAAGCTTTCTTT
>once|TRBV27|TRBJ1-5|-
CASSSGYQPQHF
TGTGCCAGCAGTTCGGGATATCAGCCCCAGCATTTT
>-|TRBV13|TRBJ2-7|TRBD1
CASSIYPTGGSLYEQYF
TGTGCCAGCAGCATCTACCCCACAGGGGGAAGCCTCTACGAGCAGTACTTC
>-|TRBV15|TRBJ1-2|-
CATSSAEGYGYTF
TGTGCCACCAGCAGCGCTGAGGGCTATGGCTACACCTTC
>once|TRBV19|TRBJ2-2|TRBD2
CASSAHLAGNTGELFF
TGTGCCAGTAGTGCCCACCTAGCGGGGAACACCGGGGAGCTGTTTTTT
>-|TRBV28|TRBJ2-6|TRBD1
CASSPPPGQGVAGANVLTF
TGTGCCAGCAGTCCCCCCCCGGGACAGGGGGTGGCAGGGGCCAACGTCCTGACTTTC
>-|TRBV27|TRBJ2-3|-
CATSGRGLTDTQYF
TGTGCCACCTCCGGCAGGGGCCTTACAGATACGCAGTATTTT
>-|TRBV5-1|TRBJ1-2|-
CASSHIQGNYGYTF
TGCGCCAGCAGCCATATACAGGGCAACTATGGCTACACCTTC
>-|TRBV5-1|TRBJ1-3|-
CASSPGSSGNTIYF
TGCGCCAGCAGTCCGGGGAGCTCTGGAAACACCATATATTTT
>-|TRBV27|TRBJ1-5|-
CASSLFRDQPQHF
TGTGCCAGCAGTTTATTCCGAGATCAGCCCCAGCATTTT
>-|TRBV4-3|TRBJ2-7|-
CASSQDVSSSYEQYF
TGCGCCAGCAGCCAAGATGTGTCTAGCAGCTACGAGCAGTACTTC
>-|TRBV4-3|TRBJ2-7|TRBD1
CASSQDWDSSYEQYF
TGCGCCAGCAGCCAAGATTGGGACAGCTCCTACGAGCAGTACTTC
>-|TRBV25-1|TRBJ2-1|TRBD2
CASSEYRTSVYNEQFF
TGTGCCAGCAGTGAATACAGGACTAGCGTCTACAATGAGCAGTTCTTC
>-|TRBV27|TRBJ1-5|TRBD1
CASSFQGGQPQHF
TGTGCCAGCAGTTTCCAGGGGGGACAGCCCCAGCATTTT
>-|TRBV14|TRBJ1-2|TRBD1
CASSPQTALTGGYGYTF
TGTGCCAGCAGCCCGCAAACGGCCCTAACAGGGGGCTATGGCTACACCTTC
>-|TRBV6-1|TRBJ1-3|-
CATVLGGGSGNTIYF
TGTGCCACGGTCTTGGGGGGGGGCTCTGGAAACACCATATATTTT
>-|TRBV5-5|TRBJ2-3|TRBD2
CASSPSSSGRPDTQYF
TGTGCCAGCAGCCCCTCTTCTAGCGGCAGACCCGATACGCAGTATTTT
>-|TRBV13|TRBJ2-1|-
CASTRRDSPYNEQFF
TGTGCCAGTACGCGAAGGGACTCGCCATACAATGAGCAGTTCTTC
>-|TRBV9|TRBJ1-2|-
CASSAGRVDGGGGYTF
TGTGCCAGCAGCGCCGGGAGGGTGGATGGTGGCGGTGGCTACACCTTC
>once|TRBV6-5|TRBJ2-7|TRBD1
CASTLSGTGSYEQYF
TGTGCCAGCACTTTATCCGGGACAGGGAGCTACGAGCAGTACTTC
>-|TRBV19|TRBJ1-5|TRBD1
CASRLSPYRGGGNQPQHF
TGTGCCAGTAGGCTCTCCCCCTACAGGGGAGGAGGCAATCAGCCCCAGCATTTT
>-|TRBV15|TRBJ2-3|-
CATSERLSTSTDTQYF
TGTGCCACCAGCGAAAGACTGTCTACTAGCACAGATACGCAGTATTTT
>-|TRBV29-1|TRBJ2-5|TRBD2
CSVEDQDGLAEETQYF
TGCAGCGTTGAAGATCAAGACGGACTAGCGGAAGAGACCCAGTACTTC
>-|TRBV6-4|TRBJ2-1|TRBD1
CASSGTGYNEQFF
TGTGCCAGCAGTGGGACAGGGTACAATGAGCAGTTCTTC